This T cell receptor beta chain was identified in a study of cytomegalovirus exposure and HLA in healthy donors. The CDR3 is 13 amino acids. Germline loops: CDR1 MNHEY, CDR2 SVGAGI. Trimming shortened V by 6 bases and J by 5 bases, and 13 bases separated the two germline ends. The table lists this clone with a count of one. The antigen is unknown. General study points: According to the study, around 180 TCR beta chains were cytomegalovirus-associated. Reportedly, cytomegalovirus status was diagnosed with high sensitivity and specificity. A later analysis reportedly found that, within productive TCRs, an Asian-associated ancestry cluster had fewer N-insertions than the mean observed across the roughly 700 donors.

This cohort consisted of healthy bone marrow donors. Primers included in the PCR were 60 Vbeta and 13 Jbeta primers. This table comes from immunoSEQ multiplex PCR, and its TCRdb copy is limited to in-frame clones, with some not included. The table has 75,000 to 80,000 clones, around 73% seen once. The sequence derives from a woman in her forties in good health and CMV-seropositive. Sequencing was carried out using PBMCs. The chain carries TRBV6-5 and TRBJ1-2; D perhaps matches TRBD1 (6 bases). The CDR3 DNA follows: TGTGCCAGCAGAAGGGGGACACTTTATGGCTACACCTTC. Amino acid sequence: CASRRGTLYGYTF.